This section outlines one T cell receptor (beta chain) sequence together with its context. Trimming removed 1 base from V and 6 bases from J; junction bases left unmatched: 3. The CDR3 is 15 residues long. Looked up from germline, CDR1 is SGHRS and CDR2 is YFSETQ. Time point specified: patch test 2, 6 weeks after DPC sensitization. As to treatment: therapeutic diphenylcyclopropenone sensitization with weekly scalp DPC. Donation of samples came from alopecia patients who were 18 to 70 years old and suitable for DPC. This sample stems from a study of human T cells and chemical hapten exposure. Source study methods: The number of TCRs in each sample had a median of approximately 90,000 and spanned about 23,224 to 690,600. TCRdb reprocessed the RACE reads with MiXCR, giving one entry per CDR3 protein. These V and J calls are TCRdb output, not the study's own analysis. Among approximately 87,000 distinct CDR3 sequences, approximately 10% were seen once, and the ten largest hold about 3%.

The source was whole blood, collected in connection with sensitization to the hapten diphenylcyclopropenone (DPC). The TCR was taken from a woman aged 40 to 50 with alopecia areata. Some clones in this sample may be carry-over from other donors' samples. The chain carries TRBV5-1 and TRBJ2-1; 11 bases align to TRBD2. For the CDR3, the DNA is TGCGCCAGCAGCTTGCGGCTAGCGGGAGGCAATGAGCAGTTCTTC. This translates into CASSLRLAGGNEQFF.